The 25 T cell receptor beta chains below all came from one sample that was sequenced in a study of blood T cell repertoires in COVID-19. TCRdb's copy holds only in-frame clones and misses some; the assay was immunoSEQ multiplex PCR. The sample carries over 100,000 clones, approximately 82% recorded once. Source material: peripheral blood. The receptor source for this set is a woman older than 75 with active or convalescent COVID-19.

In its sample, this clone was seen many times. Other DNA sequences in this sample translate to the same CDR3. V usage is TRBV3-1 (or the pseudogene TRBV3-2) and J usage is TRBJ1-5, with D possibly matching TRBD1 (5 bases). V dropped 0 bases and J dropped 6 bases, with 6 bases sitting between them. Germline CDR1 is LGHDT and CDR2 is YNNKEL (reference sequence). The CDR3 loop spans 13 amino acids. The CDR3 nucleotides are TGTGCCAGCAGCCAAGATAGGGGTCAGCCCCAGCATTTT. Encoded protein: CASSQDRGQPQHF.

The chain has TRBV5-1 and TRBJ2-3; 8 bases fit TRBD2. Germline CDR1 SGHRS, CDR2 YFSETQ. The V and J ends lost 0 bases and 3 bases, in that order; junction bases with no gene match: 3. The CDR3 length is 15 residues. CDR3 DNA: TGCGCCAGCAGCTTGGCACTAGCGGAGACAGATACGCAGTATTTT. It specifies CASSLALAETDTQYF.

The chain links TRBV19 to TRBJ1-5, with D possibly being TRBD1 (5 bases). The germline gives CDR1 LNHDA, CDR2 SQIVND (reference sequence). Trimming left V 5 bases short and J 2 bases short, with 13 bases between. The CDR3 totals 15 residues. The CDR3 DNA reads TGTGCCAGTAGTGATCTGTGGGGGGGCAATCAGCCCCAGCATTTT. It codes for CASSDLWGGNQPQHF.

The rearrangement joins TRBV7-6 to TRBJ1-4; the D is unclear. Germline CDR1 and CDR2: SGHVS and FNYEAQ. Trimming took 3 bases from V and 11 from J, leaving 19 bases between them. This CDR3 has 15 amino acids. The CDR3 DNA reads TGTGCCAGCAGCTTGCGTCAGCGGGGTCGAGGGAAACTGTTTTTT. It is translated as CASSLRQRGRGKLFF.

The V and J genes are TRBV6-5 and TRBJ1-1; the D gene is possibly TRBD1 (5 bases). The germline V gene has CDR1 MNHEY and CDR2 SVGAGI. V lost 0 bases and J lost 0, with 8 bases in between. The CDR3 totals 15 residues. CDR3 DNA sequence: TGTGCCAGCAGTTACTCCGCGACAGTGAACACTGAAGCTTTCTTT. Its protein is CASSYSATVNTEAFF.

This chain's CDR3 is CASGVRGTEAFF. CDR3 nucleotides: TGTGCCAGCGGGGTAAGGGGAACTGAAGCTTTCTTT. The J gene is TRBJ1-1, the V gene TRBV27; TRBD1 might be the D (5 bases). The V end lost 8 bases, the J end lost 5 bases, and 12 bases lay between the germline ends. The CDR3 extends over 12 amino acids. CDR1 is MNHEY, CDR2 SMNVEV, per germline (reference sequence).

This chain connects TRBV5-1 to TRBJ2-2, with D possibly being TRBD1 (5 bases). V was clipped by 4 bases and J by 7 bases, with 14 bases between them. CDR1 and CDR2 (germline): SGHRS, YFSETQ. The CDR3 has 14 amino acids. The CDR3 sequence: CASSVGREGGELFF. CDR3 DNA sequence: TGCGCCAGCAGCGTAGGCAGGGAAGGCGGGGAGCTGTTTTTT.

The rearrangement joins TRBV4-2 to TRBJ2-3, with 9 nucleotides matching TRBD2. Losses at the gene ends were 0 bases for V and 6 bases for J; bases not matched to a gene: 4. The CDR3 runs 15 residues. From germline, CDR1 is LGHNA and CDR2 YNFKEQ. CDR3 region: CASSQDPSGTDTQYF. The DNA of the CDR3 is TGTGCCAGCAGCCAAGACCCTAGCGGGACTGATACGCAGTATTTT.

The chain has TRBV19 and TRBJ1-6; D unclear. CDR3 length: 13 amino acids. The germline gives CDR1 LNHDA, CDR2 SQIVND (reference sequence). V was pared by 3 bases and J by 4 bases, with 4 bases between. CDR3 nucleotides: TGTGCCAGTAGTATCCTTTATAATTCACCCCTCCACTTT. Its protein product is CASSILYNSPLHF.

This chain links TRBV12-5 with TRBJ2-1; perhaps TRBD1 as D (6 bases). V lost 0 bases to trimming and J lost 10 bases, with 19 bases between them. Germline V gene lookup returns CDR1 LGHNT and CDR2 FRNRAP. This CDR3 is built from 16 residues. CDR3 protein: CASGLVLSTGSGEQFF. Written as DNA, the CDR3 is TGTGCTAGTGGTTTGGTACTGTCCACAGGGTCAGGGGAGCAGTTCTTC. The variable domain in full, with the rest retrieved from reference TRBV12-5 and TRBJ2-1, is DARVTQTPRHKVTEMGQEVTMRCQPILGHNTVFWYRQTMMQGLELLAYFRNRAPLDDSGMPKDRFSAEMPDATLATLKIQPSEPRDSAVYFCASGLVLSTGSGEQFFGPGTRLTVL.

The V call is TRBV27, the J call TRBJ2-1, with 11 positions matching TRBD2. V lost 3 bases and J lost 0; bases outside the gene matches: 13. The CDR3 has 20 residues. Germline CDR1 and CDR2: MNHEY and SMNVEV (reference sequence). The CDR3 reads CASSFGWGLAGGDSYNEQFF. As DNA, the CDR3 is TGTGCCAGCAGTTTCGGTTGGGGGCTAGCGGGAGGCGACTCCTACAATGAGCAGTTCTTC.

As DNA, the CDR3 is TGTGCCAGCTCACCCCGAGGGGCTAGCGGGAGGGCTTTCCAAGAGACCCAGTACTTC. It yields the protein CASSPRGASGRAFQETQYF. The chain is built from TRBV18 and TRBJ2-5, with 12 bases aligning to TRBD2. Looked up from germline, CDR1 is KGHSH and CDR2 is LQKENI. V was clipped by 3 bases and J by 1 base; unmatched bases: 12. This CDR3 has 19 amino acids.

The chain uses TRBV5-5 and TRBJ1-4; D gene ambiguous. Germline loops: CDR1 SGHKS, CDR2 YYEKEE (reference sequence). The CDR3 spans 14 residues. V lost 5 bases to trimming and J lost 3 bases, with 11 bases between them. The CDR3 nucleotides are TGTGCCAGCAGGTCGATTGCAGCTAATGAAAAACTGTTTTTT. Amino acid sequence: CASRSIAANEKLFF.

The V and J genes are TRBV11-2 and TRBJ2-7, with TRBD1 identical over 7 bases. Germline values: CDR1 SGHAT, CDR2 FQNNGV. V lost 0 bases and J lost 1; bases outside the gene matches: 3. The CDR3 contains 15 residues. CDR3 sequence reads: CASSLEWTGSYEQYF. As DNA, the CDR3 is TGTGCCAGCAGCTTAGAGTGGACAGGATCCTACGAGCAGTACTTC.

J is TRBJ2-1 and V is TRBV7-3; maybe TRBD2 (6 bases). Trimming shortened V by 1 base and J by 4 bases, and 11 bases separated the two germline ends. Germline V gives CDR1 SGHTA, CDR2 FQGTGA. CDR3 size: 15 residues. The CDR3: CASSLSRERYNEQFF. In nucleotides, the CDR3 is TGTGCCAGCAGCTTAAGTCGGGAGAGATACAATGAGCAGTTCTTC.

CDR3 sequence reads: CASSYSIRQGRSGNTIYF. CDR3 coding DNA: TGTGCCAGCAGTTACTCTATCCGACAGGGACGCTCTGGAAACACCATATATTTT. The chain combines TRBV6-2 or TRBV6-3 with TRBJ1-3; 7 bases are a match to TRBD1. CDR1 MNHEY and CDR2 SVGEGT come from the germline V gene. This CDR3 is built from 18 residues. V was clipped by 0 bases and J by 0 bases; unmatched bases: 8.

V gene TRBV27 combines with J gene TRBJ1-1; 7 bases agree with TRBD1. V trimming: 5 bases; J trimming: 1 base; junction bases outside the gene matches: 7. There are 15 residues in the CDR3. Germline V gene data show CDR1 as MNHEY and CDR2 as SMNVEV (reference sequence). CDR3 DNA sequence: TGTGCCAGCAGTCCCCCGGGACAGCGGAACACTGAAGCTTTCTTT. The encoded protein is CASSPPGQRNTEAFF.

The sample holds one count of this clone. This sequence joins TRBV28 and TRBJ1-4; D gene unclear. V lost 6 bases and J 8 bases, leaving 16 bases between the germline ends. This CDR3 comprises 14 residues. CDR1 and CDR2 (germline): MDHEN, SYDVKM. CDR3: CASSRRGMREKLFF. The CDR3 DNA reads as TGTGCCAGCAGCCGTCGGGGTATGCGGGAAAAACTGTTTTTT. The full variable domain, its missing parts supplied by reference TRBV28 and TRBJ1-4, is DVKVTQSSRYLVKRTGEKVFLECVQDMDHENMFWYRQDPGLGLRLIYFSYDVKMKEKGDIPEGYSVSREKKERFSLILESASTNQTSMYLCASSRRGMREKLFFGSGTQLSVL.

This chain connects TRBV4-1 to TRBJ1-2, with 12 bases identical to TRBD1. Unmatched junction bases numbered 4, after V lost 1 base and J lost 1 base. The CDR3 consists of 17 residues. CDR1 is MGHRA, CDR2 YSYEKL, per germline. The chain's CDR3 is CASSQVGTGGFNYGYTF. The CDR3, as DNA: TGCGCCAGCAGCCAAGTAGGGACAGGGGGCTTTAACTATGGCTACACCTTC.

The V gene is TRBV27, the J gene TRBJ2-2; TRBD2 matches at 14 bases. CDR1 MNHEY and CDR2 SMNVEV come from the germline V gene (reference sequence). This CDR3 is built from 17 residues. V was pared by 6 bases and J by 4 bases, with 7 bases of the junction left unmatched. As DNA, the CDR3 is TGTGCCAGCAGCCCGACTAGCGGGAGGGCCACCACCGGGGAGCTGTTTTTT. This encodes CASSPTSGRATTGELFF.

The chain uses TRBV11-1 and TRBJ2-1; 9 positions match TRBD2. V lost 3 bases to trimming and J lost 9 bases; unmatched junction nucleotides: 3. Germline values: CDR1 SGHAT, CDR2 FQDESV (reference sequence). The CDR3 contains 13 residues. The CDR3 region has the DNA TGTGCCAGCAGCTTCGCGCGGGGGGGTGAGCAGTTCTTC. Its translation: CASSFARGGEQFF.

The V and J genes are TRBV6-5 and TRBJ1-1, with D uncertain. Germline values: CDR1 MNHEY, CDR2 SVGAGI. CDR3 length: 14 amino acids. V dropped 10 bases and J dropped 1 base, with 16 bases sitting between them. The chain's CDR3 is CAIKTGVGNTEAFF. In DNA form, the CDR3 reads TGTGCCATCAAGACCGGGGTTGGGAACACTGAAGCTTTCTTT.

This clone was detected only once. CDR3 sequence: CASSFRLSGGNEQFF. CDR3 nucleotide sequence: TGCGCCAGCAGCTTCAGACTAAGCGGGGGGAATGAGCAGTTCTTC. The rearrangement uses TRBV5-1 and TRBJ2-1; TRBD2 aligns across 9 bases. This CDR3 spans 15 amino acids. The germline gives CDR1 SGHRS, CDR2 YFSETQ. V lost 2 bases to trimming and J lost 7 bases; unmatched junction nucleotides: 7.

This sequence joins TRBV5-6 and TRBJ2-5; no clear D. V was clipped by 4 bases and J by 1 base, with 8 bases between them. The CDR3 totals 13 residues. Germline V gene data show CDR1 as SGHDT and CDR2 as YYEEEE. The CDR3 loop is CASSPDTQETQYF. The CDR3 DNA follows: TGTGCCAGCAGCCCAGACACCCAAGAGACCCAGTACTTC.

The rearrangement joins TRBV28 to TRBJ1-1, with D tentatively TRBD1 (6 bases). The germline V gene has CDR1 MDHEN and CDR2 SYDVKM. This CDR3 has 12 residues. V lost 4 bases and J 7 bases, leaving 10 bases between the germline ends. DNA of the CDR3: TGTGCCAGCAGTTCCGGACAGTTTGAAGCTTTCTTT. Protein sequence: CASSSGQFEAFF.